The clone carrying this T cell receptor beta chain was seen once. The CDR3 covers 14 residues. V shed 6 bases and J 3 bases; nucleotides not matched to a gene: 4. Germline V lookup: CDR1 MNHEY, CDR2 SMNVEV (reference sequence). This entry belongs to a study of OX40 agonist ivuxolimab in advanced cancers. Looking at the study overall: The patients received ivuxolimab by intravenous route every 2 weeks at 0.01 to 10 mg/kg. A male proportion of approximately 83% was recorded, with mean age about 54 years and range about 23 to 90.

Measured with immunoSEQ multiplex PCR; TCRdb has only the in-frame clones, and not every one. The table has roughly 17,000 clones, 75% to 90% seen once. V and J are TRBV27 and TRBJ1-2, with 10 bases matching TRBD1. This TCR came from an adult with an advanced solid tumor such as melanoma, head and neck, liver or kidney cancer. The sample was CD4+ or CD8+ T cells sorted from blood, taken in a trial of the OX40 agonist ivuxolimab. The CDR3 coding sequence is TGTGCCAGCAGCCGGACAGGGGGATACTATGGCTACACCTTC. It translates to CASSRTGGYYGYTF.